Sequencing of this T cell receptor beta chain was carried out in a study of patients and donors after allogeneic stem cell transplantation. Germline V gene lookup returns CDR1 MNHEY and CDR2 SVGAGI. CDR3 length equals 13 residues. Trimming took off 6 bases at V and 2 bases at J, with 10 bases between the two ends. TCRdb re-analysed the RT-PCR reads in MiXCR, keeping a single row per CDR3 protein. The sample records 70,000 to 75,000 distinct CDR3 sequences, around a quarter being singletons. The receptor's source is a human donor who was either an allogeneic HSCT recipient or a stem cell or donor lymphocyte infusion donor (not recorded which). It is not recorded whose cells these are; they may come from a transplant donor. This chain joins TRBV6-5 and TRBJ1-2; maybe TRBD1 (5 bases). Sequenced input: blood, either unsorted or a sorted T cell fraction (not recorded which). DNA of the CDR3: TGTGCCAGCAGCTGGACACCCAACTATGGCTACACCTTC. Translating gives CASSWTPNYGYTF.